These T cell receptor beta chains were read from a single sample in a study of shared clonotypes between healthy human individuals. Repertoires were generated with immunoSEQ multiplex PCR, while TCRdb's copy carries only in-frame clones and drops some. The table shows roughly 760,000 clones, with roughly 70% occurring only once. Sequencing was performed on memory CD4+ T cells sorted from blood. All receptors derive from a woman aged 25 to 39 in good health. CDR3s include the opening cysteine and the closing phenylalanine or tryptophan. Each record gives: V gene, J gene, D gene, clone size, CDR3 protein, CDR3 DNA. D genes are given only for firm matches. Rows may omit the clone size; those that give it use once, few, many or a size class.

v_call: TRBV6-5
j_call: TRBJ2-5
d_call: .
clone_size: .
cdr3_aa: CASSYDYPKTQYF
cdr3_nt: TGTGCCAGCAGTTACGACTATCCGAAGACCCAGTACTTC

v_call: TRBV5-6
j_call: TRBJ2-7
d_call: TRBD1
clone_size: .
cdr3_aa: CASSSRTGPYEQYF
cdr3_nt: TGTGCCAGCAGCTCCAGGACAGGGCCGTACGAGCAGTACTTC

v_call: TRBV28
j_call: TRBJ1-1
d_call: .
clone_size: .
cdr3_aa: CASSFDLNTEAFF
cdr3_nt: TGTGCCAGCAGTTTTGACCTGAACACTGAAGCTTTCTTT

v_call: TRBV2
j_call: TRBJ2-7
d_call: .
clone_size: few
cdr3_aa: CASSGDFSYEQYF
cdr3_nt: TGTGCCAGCAGTGGAGACTTCTCCTACGAGCAGTACTTC

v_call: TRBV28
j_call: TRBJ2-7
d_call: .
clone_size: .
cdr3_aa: CASAGTYEQYF
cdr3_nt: TGTGCCAGTGCGGGGACCTACGAGCAGTACTTC

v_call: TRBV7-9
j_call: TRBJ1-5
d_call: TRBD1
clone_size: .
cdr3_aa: CASSPEGQGDQPQHF
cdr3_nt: TGTGCCAGCAGCCCAGAGGGACAGGGTGATCAGCCCCAGCATTTT

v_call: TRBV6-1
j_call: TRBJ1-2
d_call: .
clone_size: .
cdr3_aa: CASSEEQGSGYTF
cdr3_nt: TGTGCCAGCAGTGAAGAGCAGGGGAGTGGCTACACCTTC

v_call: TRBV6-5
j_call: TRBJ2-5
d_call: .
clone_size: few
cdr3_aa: CASSSSFVGETQYF
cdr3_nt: TGTGCCAGCAGCTCCAGCTTTGTGGGGGAGACCCAGTACTTC

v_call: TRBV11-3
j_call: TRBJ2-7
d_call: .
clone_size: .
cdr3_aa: CASSFPAPVYEQYF
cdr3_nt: TGTGCCAGCAGCTTCCCCGCTCCTGTCTACGAGCAGTACTTC

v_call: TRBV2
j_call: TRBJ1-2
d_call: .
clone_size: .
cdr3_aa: CASLTGNRYGYTF
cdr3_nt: TGTGCCAGCTTAACAGGGAACAGATATGGCTACACCTTC

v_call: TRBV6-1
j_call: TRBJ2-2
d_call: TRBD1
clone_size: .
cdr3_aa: CASASGQVNTGELFF
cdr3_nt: TGTGCCAGTGCGTCGGGACAGGTCAACACCGGGGAGCTGTTTTTT

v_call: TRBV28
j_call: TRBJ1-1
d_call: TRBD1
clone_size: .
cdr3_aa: CASSSPPTGRDEAFF
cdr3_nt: TGTGCCAGCAGTTCTCCTCCGACAGGGCGGGATGAAGCTTTCTTT

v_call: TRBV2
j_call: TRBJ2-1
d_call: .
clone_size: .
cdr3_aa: CATKTFGNEQFF
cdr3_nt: TGTGCCACCAAGACCTTTGGGAATGAGCAGTTCTTC

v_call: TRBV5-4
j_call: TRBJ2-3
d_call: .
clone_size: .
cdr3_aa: CASSLAGHPTDTQYF
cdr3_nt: TGTGCCAGCAGCTTGGCCGGACACCCCACAGATACGCAGTATTTT

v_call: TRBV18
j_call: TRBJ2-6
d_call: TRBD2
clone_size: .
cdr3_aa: CASSPPGGESGANVLTF
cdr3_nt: TGTGCCAGCTCACCACCGGGGGGGGAGTCTGGGGCCAACGTCCTGACTTTC

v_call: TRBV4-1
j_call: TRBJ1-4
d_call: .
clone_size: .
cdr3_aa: CASSQDGGGEKLFF
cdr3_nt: TGCGCCAGCAGCCAAGATGGGGGCGGCGAAAAACTGTTTTTT

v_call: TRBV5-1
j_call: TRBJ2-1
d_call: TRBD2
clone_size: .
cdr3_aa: CASRELAGVYNEQFF
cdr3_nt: TGCGCCAGCCGGGAGCTAGCGGGAGTCTACAATGAGCAGTTCTTC

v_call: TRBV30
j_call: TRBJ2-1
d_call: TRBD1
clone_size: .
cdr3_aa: CAWSQGQTDHNEQFF
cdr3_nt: TGTGCCTGGAGCCAGGGACAGACAGATCACAATGAGCAGTTCTTC

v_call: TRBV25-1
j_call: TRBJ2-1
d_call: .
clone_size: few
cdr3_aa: CASSDTGPSGGGNEQFF
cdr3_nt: TGTGCCAGCAGTGACACCGGCCCCTCGGGTGGTGGCAATGAGCAGTTCTTC

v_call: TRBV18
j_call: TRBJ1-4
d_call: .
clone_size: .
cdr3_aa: CASSPPYEKLFF
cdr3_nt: TGTGCCAGCTCACCGCCTTATGAAAAACTGTTTTTT

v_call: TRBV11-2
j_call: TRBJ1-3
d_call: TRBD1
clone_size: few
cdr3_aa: CASSLDRAGNTIYF
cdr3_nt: TGTGCCAGCAGCTTGGACAGGGCTGGAAACACCATATATTTT

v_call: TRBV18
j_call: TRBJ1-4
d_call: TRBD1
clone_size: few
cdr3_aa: CASSIGTGGSATNEKLFF
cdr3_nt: TGTGCCAGCTCGATCGGGACAGGGGGAAGTGCAACTAATGAAAAACTGTTTTTT

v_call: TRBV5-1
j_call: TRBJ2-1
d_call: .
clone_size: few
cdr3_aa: CASSFTSSGYNEQFF
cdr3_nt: TGCGCCAGCAGCTTTACTAGCTCGGGGTACAATGAGCAGTTCTTC

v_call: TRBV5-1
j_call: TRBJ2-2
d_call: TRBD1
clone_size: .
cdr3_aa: CASSPGQVGAGELFF
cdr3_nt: TGCGCCAGCAGCCCCGGACAGGTGGGGGCCGGGGAGCTGTTTTTT

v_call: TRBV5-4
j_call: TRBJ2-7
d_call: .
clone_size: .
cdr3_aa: CASSLRDGEQYF
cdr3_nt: TGTGCCAGCAGCTTAAGGGATGGCGAGCAGTACTTC

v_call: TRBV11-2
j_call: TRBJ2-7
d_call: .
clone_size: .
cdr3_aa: CASSLGTLLRSGQYF
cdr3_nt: TGTGCCAGCAGCTTGGGGACACTACTACGATCGGGGCAGTACTTC

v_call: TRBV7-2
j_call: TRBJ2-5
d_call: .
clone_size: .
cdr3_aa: CASSLNRGTQETQYF
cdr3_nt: TGTGCCAGCAGCTTAAATAGGGGAACCCAAGAGACCCAGTACTTC

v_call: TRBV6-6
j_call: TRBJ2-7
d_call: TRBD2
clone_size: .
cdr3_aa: CASSNKGLAGARQYF
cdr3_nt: TGTGCCAGCAGTAATAAAGGACTAGCGGGAGCTCGGCAGTACTTC

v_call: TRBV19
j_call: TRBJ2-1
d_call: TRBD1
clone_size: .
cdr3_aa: CASSIGTGEQFF
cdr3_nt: TGTGCCAGTAGTATAGGGACAGGGGAGCAGTTCTTC

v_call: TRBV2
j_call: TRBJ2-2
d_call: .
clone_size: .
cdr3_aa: CASSEEGYTGELFF
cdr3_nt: TGTGCCAGCAGTGAGGAAGGGTACACCGGGGAGCTGTTTTTT

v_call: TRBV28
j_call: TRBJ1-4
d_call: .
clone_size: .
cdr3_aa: CASSFFEKLFF
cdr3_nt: TGTGCCAGCAGTTTTTTTGAAAAACTGTTTTTT

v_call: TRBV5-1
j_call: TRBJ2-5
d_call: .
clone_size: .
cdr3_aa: CASSLARETQYF
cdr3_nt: TGCGCCAGCAGCTTGGCCAGGGAGACCCAGTACTTC

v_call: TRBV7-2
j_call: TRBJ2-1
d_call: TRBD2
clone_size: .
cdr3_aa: CASGGSSYNEQFF
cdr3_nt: TGTGCCAGCGGCGGGAGCTCCTACAATGAGCAGTTCTTC

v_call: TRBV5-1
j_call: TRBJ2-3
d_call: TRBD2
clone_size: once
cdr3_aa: CASSSMGLAGETDTQYF
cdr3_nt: TGCGCCAGCAGCTCGATGGGACTAGCGGGAGAGACCGATACGCAGTATTTT

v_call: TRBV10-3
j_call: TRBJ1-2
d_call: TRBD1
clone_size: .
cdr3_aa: CAISQGGYGYTF
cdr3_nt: TGTGCCATCAGCCAGGGGGGCTATGGCTACACCTTC

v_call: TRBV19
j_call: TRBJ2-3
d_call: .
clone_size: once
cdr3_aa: CASSMALAVGVGYTDTQYF
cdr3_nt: TGTGCCAGTAGTATGGCCCTAGCCGTGGGGGTCGGATACACAGATACGCAGTATTTT

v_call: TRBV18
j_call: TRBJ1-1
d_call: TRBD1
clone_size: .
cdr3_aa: CASSHRQGTRSGQAEAFF
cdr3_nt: TGTGCCAGCTCACATCGACAGGGGACGAGGTCGGGGCAAGCTGAAGCTTTCTTT

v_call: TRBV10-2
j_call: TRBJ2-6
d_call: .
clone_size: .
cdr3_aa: CASSVSSGANVLTF
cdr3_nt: TGCGCCAGCAGTGTGAGCTCTGGGGCCAACGTCCTGACTTTC

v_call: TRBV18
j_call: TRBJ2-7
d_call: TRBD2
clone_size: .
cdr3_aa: CASSPPEWEGYEQYF
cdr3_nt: TGTGCCAGCTCACCACCGGAATGGGAGGGCTACGAGCAGTACTTC

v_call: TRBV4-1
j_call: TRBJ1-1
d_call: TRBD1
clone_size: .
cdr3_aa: CASSPRGTDTEAFF
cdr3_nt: TGCGCCAGCAGCCCCAGGGGGACCGACACTGAAGCTTTCTTT

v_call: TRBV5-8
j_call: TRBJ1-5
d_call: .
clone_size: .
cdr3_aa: CASSLAWGYSNQPQHF
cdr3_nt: TGTGCCAGCAGTCTTGCTTGGGGGTATAGCAATCAGCCCCAGCATTTT